Below, 24 T cell receptor beta chains from the same sample are listed, as sequenced in a study of cytomegalovirus exposure and HLA in healthy donors. The PCR was carried out with 60 Vbeta primers and 13 Jbeta primers. TCRdb's table, derived via immunoSEQ multiplex PCR, lists solely in-frame clones and lacks some. This table has roughly 180,000 clones, about 75% appearing once. The sequenced material came from PBMCs. The receptors stem from a middle-aged woman in good health and CMV-seropositive.

This clone has more than one count but fewer than ten. The rearrangement joins TRBV9 to TRBJ2-5, with 12 bases lining up with TRBD1. With the DNA end fitting TRBJ2-7 better, the J assignment may be wrong. The germline V gene encodes CDR1 SGDLS and CDR2 YYNGEE. The CDR3 has 17 amino acids. CDR3 protein: CASSPLRGTGGLYEQYF. In nucleotides, the CDR3 is TGTGCCAGCAGCCCTCTCCGCGGGACAGGGGGCCTTTACGAGCAGTACTTC.

There are a few counts of this clone. The chain has TRBV18 and TRBJ1-4, with TRBD1 identical over 7 bases. Looked up from germline, CDR1 is KGHSH and CDR2 is LQKENI. This CDR3 region has 16 residues. The trim removed 3 bases at V and 8 bases at J, leaving 12 bases unmatched. The CDR3 sequence: CASSPRLAGGGEKLFF. The CDR3 DNA follows: TGTGCCAGCTCACCCCGTCTAGCAGGGGGTGGGGAAAAACTGTTTTTT.

This clone has more than one count but fewer than ten. The chain couples TRBV5-4 to TRBJ2-2, with D perhaps matching TRBD2 (6 bases). With 1 base removed from V and 2 bases from J, the gap between germline ends came to 12 bases. The length of the CDR3 is 16 residues. Germline V gene sequence: CDR1 SGHNT, CDR2 YYREEE (reference sequence). CDR3 in DNA: TGTGCCAGCAGCTTGAGGCGGGGCTCAAACACCGGGGAGCTGTTTTTT. It translates to CASSLRRGSNTGELFF.

The V call is TRBV7-9, the J call TRBJ1-1; 9 bases match TRBD1. From germline, CDR1 is SEHNR and CDR2 FQNEAQ (reference sequence). The length of the CDR3 is 14 residues. V gave up 1 base and J gave up 5 bases; unmatched junction bases: 2. CDR3 region: CASSLEGQGTEAFF. DNA for the CDR3: TGTGCCAGCAGCTTAGAGGGACAGGGAACTGAAGCTTTCTTT.

This clone was seen only once. This chain links TRBV2 with TRBJ1-3; D call uncertain. Germline V gives CDR1 SNHLY, CDR2 FYNNEI. CDR3 length equals 16 residues. Trimming pared 7 bases from V and 0 bases from J, leaving 16 bases between. This CDR3 is CASNLGLGPSGNTIYF. Here the CDR3 DNA reads TGTGCCAGCAACTTGGGCCTGGGCCCCTCTGGAAACACCATATATTTT.

The V and J genes are TRBV18 and TRBJ2-3; the D gene is possibly TRBD1 (6 bases). The CDR3 runs 15 residues. Germline values: CDR1 KGHSH, CDR2 LQKENI. The germline V and J ends were trimmed by 1 base and 2 bases, with 10 bases remaining between them. The CDR3 loop reads CASSPRGHLTDTQYF. The CDR3 bases are TGTGCCAGCTCACCACGGGGACACCTCACAGATACGCAGTATTTT.

This chain connects TRBV27 to TRBJ2-3; D might be TRBD1 (6 bases). Germline loops: CDR1 MNHEY, CDR2 SMNVEV (reference sequence). Trimming removed 4 bases at V and 4 bases at J, with 6 bases between. The CDR3 extends over 12 amino acids. CDR3 coding DNA: TGTGCCAGCAGTTGGGGGCCAGATACGCAGTATTTT. Protein: CASSWGPDTQYF.

This chain links TRBV7-3 with TRBJ2-1; a possible D gene is TRBD2 (6 bases). The CDR3 is made up of 14 amino acids. Germline V gene lookup returns CDR1 SGHTA and CDR2 FQGTGA. V shed 6 bases and J shed 5 bases, with 14 bases lying between them. CDR3 nucleotide sequence: TGTGCCAGCAGTACCCTCGGGAGAAACAATGAGCAGTTCTTC. Translated: CASSTLGRNNEQFF.

This clone was seen a single time. The chain joins TRBV19 to TRBJ2-3; 10 bases fit TRBD1. CDR1 LNHDA and CDR2 SQIVND come from the germline V gene (reference sequence). With V trimmed by 3 bases and J by 4 bases, 7 bases remained unmatched. This CDR3 is built from 16 residues. CDR3 protein: CASSIEGQGGSDTQYF. CDR3 DNA: TGTGCCAGTAGTATCGAAGGACAGGGGGGTTCAGATACGCAGTATTTT.

CDR3 nucleotides: TGTGCCAGTACGGAACAGGGCTTGAACACTGAAGCTTTCTTT. This translates into CASTEQGLNTEAFF. V gene TRBV19 combines with J gene TRBJ1-1, with D possibly TRBD1 on 6 matching bases. There are 14 residues in the CDR3. The germline CDR1 and CDR2 sequences are LNHDA and SQIVND (reference sequence). V lost 7 bases and J lost 0, with 12 bases in between.

The chain is built from TRBV7-9 and TRBJ1-1; no firm D call. Germline values: CDR1 SEHNR, CDR2 FQNEAQ (reference sequence). The CDR3 has 14 amino acids. The germline V and J ends were trimmed by 0 bases and 3 bases, with 8 bases remaining between them. For the CDR3, the DNA is TGTGCCAGCAGCTTAGCTCCCCCGTACACTGAAGCTTTCTTT. Protein: CASSLAPPYTEAFF. Looking up the rest from reference TRBV7-9 and TRBJ1-1 gives the full variable domain: DTGVSQNPRHKITKRGQNVTFRCDPISEHNRLYWYRQTLGQGPEFLTYFQNEAQLEKSRLLSDRFSAERPKGSFSTLEIQRTEQGDSAMYLCASSLAPPYTEAFFGQGTRLTVV.

The rearrangement uses TRBV9 and TRBJ1-6; weak D call: TRBD1 (5 bases). V dropped 0 bases and J dropped 8 bases, with 12 bases sitting between them. Germline CDR1 reads SGDLS; CDR2 reads YYNGEE. CDR3 length: 15 residues. CDR3 region: CASSVVDSRDSPLHF. The CDR3 DNA reads as TGTGCCAGCAGCGTAGTCGACAGTCGGGATTCACCCCTCCACTTT.

The chain carries TRBV9 and TRBJ1-3; D is possibly TRBD1 (6 bases). The CDR3 consists of 16 residues. The V gene lost 3 bases and the J gene lost 0 bases, with 13 bases spanning the gap. The germline CDR1 and CDR2 sequences are SGDLS and YYNGEE. The CDR3 nucleotides read TGTGCCAGCAGCGCCGATGGACAGAGCTCTGGAAACACCATATATTTT. It codes for CASSADGQSSGNTIYF.

J is TRBJ2-7 and V is TRBV7-9; 13 bases fit TRBD2. TRBJ2-5 explains the end of the DNA better; the J call may be wrong. There are 15 residues in the CDR3. The germline gives CDR1 SEHNR, CDR2 FQNEAQ (reference sequence). The CDR3 loop reads CASLPGLAGVETQYF. Here the CDR3 DNA reads TGTGCCAGCTTGCCCGGACTAGCGGGAGTAGAGACCCAGTACTTC.

This clone has a handful of counts. At one end the junction does not follow the germline gene, possibly because of a read error. The chain employs TRBV7-9 and TRBJ2-2, with 16 positions matching TRBD2. Germline values: CDR1 SEHNR, CDR2 FQNEAQ (reference sequence). The CDR3 has 19 amino acids. CDR3 DNA: TGTTCCAGCAGCCCCCTGGCGGGACTAGCGGGAGGGCCGACCGGGGAGCTGTTTTTT. Protein sequence: CSSSPLAGLAGGPTGELFF. Full variable domain (missing parts from reference TRBV7-9 and TRBJ2-2): DTGVSQNPRHKITKRGQNVTFRCDPISEHNRLYWYRQTLGQGPEFLTYFQNEAQLEKSRLLSDRFSAERPKGSFSTLEIQRTEQGDSAMYLCSSSPLAGLAGGPTGELFFGEGSRLTVL.

The chain uses TRBV30 and TRBJ2-1, with 10 bases lining up with TRBD2. Trimming took 3 bases from V and 1 from J; bases not matched to a gene: 0. In germline, CDR1 is GTSNPN, CDR2 SVGIG (reference sequence). The CDR3 spans 14 residues. CDR3 loop: CAWRLAGSYNEQFF. The DNA for the CDR3 is TGTGCCTGGAGACTAGCGGGATCCTACAATGAGCAGTTCTTC.

This rearrangement joins TRBV11-2 to TRBJ2-5; the D is unclear. Trimming removed 2 bases at V and 4 bases at J, with 8 bases between. Germline loops: CDR1 SGHAT, CDR2 FQNNGV. This CDR3 has 13 residues. CDR3 in amino acids: CASSLIPLETQYF. The CDR3 DNA follows: TGTGCCAGCAGCTTAATCCCCCTAGAGACCCAGTACTTC.

This chain links TRBV9 with TRBJ1-1, with D perhaps matching TRBD1 (6 bases). The CDR3 sequence is 14 residues long. Germline V lookup: CDR1 SGDLS, CDR2 YYNGEE. Trimming took 2 bases from V and 10 from J, leaving 18 bases between them. CDR3 bases: TGTGCCAGCAGCGTGGGGGGGGCCCACCTCGGAGCTTTCTTT. This codes for CASSVGGAHLGAFF.

The V and J genes are TRBV5-8 and TRBJ2-7, with 12 positions matching TRBD1. This CDR3 is 15 amino acids long. Trimming at V came to 5 bases and at J to 5 bases, leaving 8 bases not matched to a gene. CDR1 and CDR2 (germline): SGHTS, YDEGEE. The CDR3 is CASRQPGQGAHEQYF. The DNA of the CDR3 is TGTGCCAGCAGACAACCGGGACAGGGGGCACACGAGCAGTACTTC. Variable domain in full (rest from reference TRBV5-8 and TRBJ2-7): EAGVTQSPTHLIKTRGQQATLRCSPISGHTSVYWYQQALGLGLQFLLWYDEGEERNRGNFPPRFSGRQFPNYSSELNVNALELEDSALYLCASRQPGQGAHEQYFGPGTRLTVT.

This clone has a handful of counts. The chain carries TRBV19 and TRBJ1-3; D unresolved. There are 12 residues in the CDR3. Trimming shortened V by 6 bases and J by 3 bases, and 6 bases separated the two germline ends. Germline CDR1 is LNHDA and CDR2 is SQIVND (reference sequence). The CDR3 spells CASRSNGNTIYF. The CDR3 nucleotides read TGTGCCAGTAGAAGCAATGGAAACACCATATATTTT. Full variable domain (outside the CDR3, taken from reference TRBV19 and TRBJ1-3): DGGITQSPKYLFRKEGQNVTLSCEQNLNHDAMYWYRQDPGQGLRLIYYSQIVNDFQKGDIAEGYSVSREKKESFPLTVTSAQKNPTAFYLCASRSNGNTIYFGEGSWLTVV.

CDR3 region: CASSGTGSNTGELFF. CDR3 in DNA: TGTGCCAGCAGTGGGACAGGGTCGAACACCGGGGAGCTGTTTTTT. This sequence joins TRBV6-1 and TRBJ2-2, with 8 nucleotides matching TRBD1. The length of the CDR3 is 15 residues. Germline V gene data show CDR1 as MNHNS and CDR2 as SASEGT. The V and J ends lost 4 bases and 0 bases, in that order; junction bases with no gene match: 1.

The chain recombines TRBV25-1 with TRBJ1-2; no firm D call. Germline V gene data show CDR1 as MGHDK and CDR2 as SYGVNS. The CDR3 is 12 amino acids. V dropped 3 bases and J dropped 5 bases, with 7 bases sitting between them. This CDR3 reads CASSDVVYGYTF. The CDR3 DNA reads TGTGCCAGCAGTGACGTAGTTTATGGCTACACCTTC.

The chain employs TRBV2 and TRBJ1-4; TRBD1 matches 9 bases. Germline CDR1 SNHLY, CDR2 FYNNEI. After removal of 6 bases from V and 5 bases from J, the junction contained 10 bases not matched to a gene. This CDR3 comprises 16 residues. The CDR3 loop is CASRPTTGTGNEKLFF. In DNA form, the CDR3 reads TGTGCCAGCAGGCCCACCACCGGGACAGGGAATGAAAAACTGTTTTTT.

This chain joins TRBV2 and TRBJ1-5; TRBD1 matches 8 bases. The CDR3 sequence is 15 residues long. Per germline, CDR1 SNHLY and CDR2 FYNNEI. Trimming cost V 5 bases and J 1 base; bases outside gene matches: 4. CDR3 coding DNA: TGTGCCAGCAGTAGGACAGGGACCAGCAATCAGCCCCAGCATTTT. This gives the protein CASSRTGTSNQPQHF.